This T cell receptor (beta chain) was identified during a study of blood T cell repertoires in COVID-19. Data came from immunoSEQ multiplex PCR; TCRdb stores just in-frame clones and leaves some out. The profile shows 230,000 or so clones, more than 80% of them singletons. This CDR3 region has 16 residues. V dropped 0 bases and J dropped 0 bases, with 11 bases sitting between them. The germline CDR1 and CDR2 sequences are LGHDT and YNNKEL (reference sequence). The sequenced sample consisted of PBMCs or T cells enriched from blood (not recorded which). The TCR was taken from a woman between 40 and 50 years old with acute COVID-19. The gene calls are TRBV3-1 (or the pseudogene TRBV3-2) and TRBJ1-2; D gene uncertain. CDR3: CASSQEPAATNYGYTF. The CDR3 region has the DNA TGTGCCAGCAGCCAAGAGCCGGCGGCAACTAACTATGGCTACACCTTC.